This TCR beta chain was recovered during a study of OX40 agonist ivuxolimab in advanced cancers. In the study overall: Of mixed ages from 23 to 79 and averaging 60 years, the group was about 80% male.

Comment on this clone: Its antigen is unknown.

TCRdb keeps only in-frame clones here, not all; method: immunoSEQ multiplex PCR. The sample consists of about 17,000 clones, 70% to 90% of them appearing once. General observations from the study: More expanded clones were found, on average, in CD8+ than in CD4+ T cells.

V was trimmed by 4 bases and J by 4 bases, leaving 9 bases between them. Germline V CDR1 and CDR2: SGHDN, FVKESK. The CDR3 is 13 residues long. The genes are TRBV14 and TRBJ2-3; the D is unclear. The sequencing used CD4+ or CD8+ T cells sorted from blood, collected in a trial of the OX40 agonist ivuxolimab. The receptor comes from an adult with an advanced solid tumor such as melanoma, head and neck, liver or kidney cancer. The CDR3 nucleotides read TGTGCCAGCAGCCTGACCCCGGCAGATACGCAGTATTTT. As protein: CASSLTPADTQYF.